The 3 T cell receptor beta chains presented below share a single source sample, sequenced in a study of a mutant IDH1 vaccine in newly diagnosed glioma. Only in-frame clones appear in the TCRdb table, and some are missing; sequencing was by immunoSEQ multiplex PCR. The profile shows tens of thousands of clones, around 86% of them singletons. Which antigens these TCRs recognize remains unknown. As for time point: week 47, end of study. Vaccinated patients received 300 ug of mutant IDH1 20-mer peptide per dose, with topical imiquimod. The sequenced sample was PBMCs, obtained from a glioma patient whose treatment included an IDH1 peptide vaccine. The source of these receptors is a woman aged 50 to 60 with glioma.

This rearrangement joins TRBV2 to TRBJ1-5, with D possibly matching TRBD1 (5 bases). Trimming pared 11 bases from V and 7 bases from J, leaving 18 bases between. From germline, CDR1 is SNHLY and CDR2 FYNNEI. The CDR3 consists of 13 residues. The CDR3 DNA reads TGTGCCGGATTGCGGGACGCGGGGCAGCCCCAGCATTTT. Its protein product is CAGLRDAGQPQHF.

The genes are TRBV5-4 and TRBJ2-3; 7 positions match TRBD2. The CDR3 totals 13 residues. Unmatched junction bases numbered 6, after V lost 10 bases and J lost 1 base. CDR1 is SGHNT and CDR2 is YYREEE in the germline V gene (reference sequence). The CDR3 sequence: CAGERGGTDTQYF. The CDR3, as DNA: TGTGCCGGAGAACGGGGGGGCACAGATACGCAGTATTTT.

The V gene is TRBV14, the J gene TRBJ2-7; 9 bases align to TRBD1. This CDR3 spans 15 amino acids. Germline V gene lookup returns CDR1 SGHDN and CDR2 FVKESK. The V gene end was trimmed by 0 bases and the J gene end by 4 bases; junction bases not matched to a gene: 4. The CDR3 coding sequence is TGTGCCAGCAGCCAAGATCGGACAGGGGCATACGAGCAGTACTTC. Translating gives CASSQDRTGAYEQYF.